Presented here are 12 T cell receptor beta chains from one specimen sequenced in a study of graft-versus-host responses after intestinal transplantation. The assay was immunoSEQ multiplex PCR, and TCRdb's table has in-frame clones only and misses some. Of 110,000 to 150,000 clones listed, roughly 91% are singletons. Antigens for these TCRs are unknown. The sample in question was unstimulated CD4+ T cells sorted from spleen or lymph node cells, obtained before intestinal transplant. All receptors come from a human donor who received an intestinal transplant.

This chain uses TRBV5-1 with TRBJ1-2; TRBD1 agrees at 8 bases. Germline V CDR1 and CDR2: SGHRS, YFSETQ. The CDR3 covers 15 residues. V shed 0 bases and J 3 bases; nucleotides not matched to a gene: 4. The CDR3 bases are TGCGCCAGCAGCTTGGTTCAGGGGGCTGACTATGGCTACACCTTC. Residues: CASSLVQGADYGYTF.

This chain joins TRBV2 and TRBJ2-3; D is unresolved. This CDR3 region has 11 residues. Trimming removed 4 bases from V and 2 bases from J, with 1 base in between. Germline V gives CDR1 SNHLY, CDR2 FYNNEI. CDR3 DNA sequence: TGTGCCAGCAGTGTCACAGATACGCAGTATTTT. Its translation: CASSVTDTQYF.

This chain joins TRBV7-8 and TRBJ1-1, with D possibly TRBD1 on 5 matching bases. V was pared by 4 bases and J by 4 bases, with 10 bases between. This CDR3 has 13 residues. Germline assignment: CDR1 SGHVS and CDR2 FQNEAQ. In DNA form, the CDR3 reads TGTGCCAGCAGCTGGGGACTGGGCACTGAAGCTTTCTTT. Translating it yields CASSWGLGTEAFF. Supplemented by reference TRBV7-8 and TRBJ1-1, the full variable domain reads GAGVSQSPRYKVAKRGQDVALRCDPISGHVSLFWYQQALGQGPEFLTYFQNEAQLDKSGLPSDRFFAERPEGSVSTLKIQRTQQEDSAVYLCASSWGLGTEAFFGQGTRLTVV.

This chain links TRBV7-9 with TRBJ2-6; D gene ambiguous. Germline assignment: CDR1 SEHNR and CDR2 FQNEAQ (reference sequence). The CDR3 length is 12 residues. V lost 4 bases and J lost 11, with 9 bases in between. CDR3 coding DNA: TGTGCCAGCAGCTACAAAAAGGACGTCCTGACTTTC. Protein: CASSYKKDVLTF.

This clone appeared a single time. This rearrangement joins TRBV10-3 to TRBJ2-7; TRBD1 aligns across 8 bases. Trimming cost V 4 bases and J 3 bases; bases outside gene matches: 11. The CDR3 is 16 amino acids. Germline-derived CDR1 and CDR2 are ENHRY and SYGVKD. CDR3 sequence reads: CAISGVSGTGSYEQYF. Written as DNA, the CDR3 is TGTGCCATCAGTGGAGTCTCCGGGACAGGTAGCTACGAGCAGTACTTC.

This sequence joins TRBV5-1 and TRBJ2-1, with TRBD2 as a possible D gene (5 bases). Looked up from germline, CDR1 is SGHRS and CDR2 is YFSETQ. This CDR3 has 15 amino acids. With 0 bases removed from V and 0 bases from J, the gap between germline ends came to 7 bases. The CDR3 region is CASSLDLASYNEQFF. The CDR3 coding sequence is TGCGCCAGCAGCTTGGATCTAGCCTCCTACAATGAGCAGTTCTTC.

CDR3 sequence (DNA): TGCGCCAGCAGCTTGGGGTCAGGTATTCAAGAGACCCAGTACTTC. Translation: CASSLGSGIQETQYF. V usage is TRBV5-1 and J usage is TRBJ2-5; no firm D call. Deletions cut 0 bases from V and 2 bases from J, with 11 bases between. The CDR3 totals 15 residues. Germline values: CDR1 SGHRS, CDR2 YFSETQ.

The chain links TRBV6-6 to TRBJ2-1; possibly TRBD2 for D (5 bases). V was shortened by 5 bases and J by 14 bases, with 16 bases between the two germline ends. From germline, CDR1 is MNHNY and CDR2 SVGAGI (reference sequence). The CDR3 sequence is 12 residues long. CDR3 nucleotide sequence: TGTGCCAGCAGTGTGGACTGGGCCTTGAAGTTCTTC. This gives the protein CASSVDWALKFF.

The V gene is TRBV10-2, the J gene TRBJ2-7; 7 nucleotides align to TRBD1. Germline V gene data show CDR1 as WSHSY and CDR2 as SAAADI. V shed 0 bases and J 3 bases; nucleotides not matched to a gene: 8. The CDR3 is 16 residues long. The DNA of the CDR3 is TGCGCCAGCAGTGAGTCGAGGACAGGAGGAAACTACGAGCAGTACTTC. Protein: CASSESRTGGNYEQYF.

This clone appeared a single time. The chain is built from TRBV19 and TRBJ2-5; no clear D gene. The J call is uncertain, as TRBJ2-7 better fits the DNA end. CDR3 size: 13 residues. CDR1 and CDR2 from the germline V gene are LNHDA and SQIVND (reference sequence). In nucleotides, the CDR3 is TGTGCCAGTAGTCGGGCCGCTCTCTACGAGCAGTACTTC. Translating it yields CASSRAALYEQYF.

This chain uses TRBV4-1 with TRBJ1-4; weak D call: TRBD1 (6 bases). The germline V gene has CDR1 MGHRA and CDR2 YSYEKL. Between the trimmed V and J ends, which lost 4 bases and 4 bases, there was a span of 13 bases. The CDR3 extends over 15 amino acids. This chain's CDR3 is CASSLPQGHNEKLFF. CDR3 nucleotide sequence: TGCGCCAGCAGCCTCCCCCAGGGACATAATGAAAAACTGTTTTTT.

The sample holds one count of this clone. The V gene is TRBV4-1, the J gene TRBJ2-1; 9 bases agree with TRBD2. Germline CDR1 is MGHRA and CDR2 is YSYEKL. V dropped 4 bases and J dropped 4; count of bases not matched to a gene: 8. The CDR3 has 16 residues. The CDR3 DNA is TGCGCCAGCAGCCCTCCCCTAGCGGGACCTTACAATGAGCAGTTCTTC. It translates to CASSPPLAGPYNEQFF.